This passage covers 14 T cell receptor beta chains from one sample sequenced in a study of identical twins. TCRdb reanalysed the 5' RACE reads using MiXCR and keeps one entry per CDR3 protein. The sample has about 530,000 distinct CDR3 sequences; approximately 14% are singletons. This sample also belongs to another study, concerning yellow fever vaccine responses in identical twins.

Material for sequencing was CD4+ T cells sorted from blood. These receptors were taken from a woman younger than 35 in good health.

The chain employs TRBV11-1 and TRBJ1-4; no clear D gene. The germline V and J ends were trimmed by 1 base and 0 bases, with 15 bases remaining between them. The CDR3 is 18 amino acids. The germline gives CDR1 SGHAT, CDR2 FQDESV (reference sequence). The CDR3 sequence is CASSLGRRDQATNEKLFF. The CDR3 DNA sequence: TGTGCCAGCAGCTTAGGTCGCAGAGACCAAGCAACTAATGAAAAACTGTTTTTT.

This chain uses TRBV11-2 with TRBJ2-1; no definite D call. V gave up 2 bases and J gave up 1 base, with 12 bases separating them. The CDR3 has 16 amino acids. From germline, CDR1 is SGHAT and CDR2 FQNNGV. The CDR3 is CASSLILGMSYNEQFF. The CDR3 nucleotides are TGTGCCAGCAGCTTAATCTTAGGGATGTCCTACAATGAGCAGTTCTTC.

The chain joins TRBV6-6 to TRBJ2-1; D perhaps matches TRBD2 (5 bases). The V and J ends lost 5 bases and 3 bases respectively, with 8 bases between them. The CDR3 is 13 residues long. Germline loops: CDR1 MNHNY, CDR2 SVGAGI (reference sequence). The CDR3 DNA sequence: TGTGCCAGCAGTGAGGGATACTACAATGAGCAGTTCTTC. This encodes CASSEGYYNEQFF.

This clonotype was observed a few times. This chain uses TRBV9 with TRBJ2-5; D is possibly TRBD2 (5 bases). V lost 0 bases and J lost 5, with 11 bases in between. The length of the CDR3 is 14 residues. Germline CDR1 is SGDLS and CDR2 is YYNGEE. The CDR3 region is CASSVDRGRETQYF. CDR3 sequence (DNA): TGTGCCAGCAGCGTAGATCGGGGTAGGGAGACCCAGTACTTC.

The table lists this clonotype with a few counts. The chain recombines TRBV3-1 with TRBJ1-4; a weak D match, TRBD1 (5 bases). V was trimmed by 0 bases and J by 0 bases, leaving 14 bases between them. There are 18 residues in the CDR3. Germline V gene lookup returns CDR1 LGHDT and CDR2 YNNKEL (reference sequence). The CDR3 loop is CASSQDWYDSSTNEKLFF. CDR3 sequence (DNA): TGTGCCAGCAGCCAAGATTGGTATGACAGCTCAACTAATGAAAAACTGTTTTTT.

V and J are TRBV20-1 and TRBJ1-6; D may be TRBD1 (6 bases). The CDR3 totals 15 residues. V lost 1 base and J 9 bases, leaving 16 bases between the germline ends. Germline-derived CDR1 and CDR2 are DFQATT and SNEGSKA (reference sequence). As DNA, the CDR3 is TGCAGTGCTAGAGTCACAGGGCGGATTAGTTCACCCCTCCACTTT. It translates to CSARVTGRISSPLHF.

The J gene is TRBJ2-1, the V gene TRBV19; TRBD2 matches at 7 bases. With V trimmed by 6 bases and J by 8 bases, 7 bases remained unmatched. CDR1 and CDR2 from the germline V gene are LNHDA and SQIVND (reference sequence). The CDR3 totals 13 residues. The CDR3 protein is CASSQWGGYEQFF. The CDR3 nucleotides are TGTGCCAGTAGCCAGTGGGGGGGATATGAGCAGTTCTTC. Complete variable domain (other parts from reference TRBV19 and TRBJ2-1): DGGITQSPKYLFRKEGQNVTLSCEQNLNHDAMYWYRQDPGQGLRLIYYSQIVNDFQKGDIAEGYSVSREKKESFPLTVTSAQKNPTAFYLCASSQWGGYEQFFGPGTRLTVL.

This clonotype occurred a few times. The gene calls are TRBV29-1 and TRBJ2-5; 11 nucleotides align to TRBD2. This CDR3 has 15 amino acids. CDR1 SQVTM and CDR2 ANQGSEA come from the germline V gene. V was pared by 7 bases and J by 3 bases, with 10 bases of the junction left unmatched. DNA of the CDR3: TGCAGCGCGTCAAGGACTAGCGGGTATGAAGAGACCCAGTACTTC. This gives the protein CSASRTSGYEETQYF.

The chain uses TRBV7-2 and TRBJ1-2; D may be TRBD1 (6 bases). Trimming took 5 bases from V and 4 from J, leaving 14 bases between them. CDR1 is SGHTA, CDR2 FQGNSA, per germline. CDR3 length: 14 residues. In DNA, the CDR3 is TGTGCCAGCAGCCCGGGGGCCTGGAGCTATGGCTACACCTTC. This sequence encodes CASSPGAWSYGYTF.

The chain couples TRBV5-5 to TRBJ1-6; tentatively, D is TRBD1 (6 bases). Germline assignment: CDR1 SGHKS and CDR2 YYEKEE (reference sequence). V was pared by 1 base and J by 7 bases, with 9 bases between. The CDR3 length is 14 residues. The CDR3 sequence is CASSLQGQNSPLHF. CDR3 bases: TGTGCCAGCAGCTTGCAAGGACAGAATTCACCCCTCCACTTT.

This clonotype was counted a few times. The chain recombines TRBV10-1 with TRBJ2-1; no reliable D call. The CDR3 covers 15 residues. The V gene's germline CDR1 is WNHNN and CDR2 SYGVQD (reference sequence). V was cut by 2 bases and J by 0 bases, with 8 bases left in between. The CDR3 loop reads CASSEGVSSYNEQFF. CDR3 nucleotides: TGCGCCAGCAGTGAGGGGGTGAGCTCCTACAATGAGCAGTTCTTC.

The chain carries TRBV28 and TRBJ2-5, with 10 bases identical to TRBD1. CDR1 is MDHEN, CDR2 SYDVKM, per germline. The ends lost 5 bases at V and 7 bases at J; junction bases unmatched: 7. The CDR3 loop spans 14 amino acids. This chain's CDR3 is CASSTDRGLGTQYF. DNA of the CDR3: TGTGCCAGCAGTACAGACAGGGGGCTCGGGACCCAGTACTTC.

This clonotype occurred a few times. The genes are TRBV18 and TRBJ2-1; D call uncertain. The CDR3 loop spans 13 amino acids. Trimming cost V 0 bases and J 8 bases, with 8 bases left between them. Germline V gives CDR1 KGHSH, CDR2 LQKENI. CDR3 region: CASSPPRPYEQFF. The CDR3 bases are TGTGCCAGCTCACCACCTAGACCTTATGAGCAGTTCTTC. The variable domain in full, completed from reference TRBV18 and TRBJ2-1, reads NAGVMQNPRHLVRRRGQEARLRCSPMKGHSHVYWYRQLPEEGLKFMVYLQKENIIDESGMPKERFSAEFPKEGPSILRIQQVVRGDSAAYFCASSPPRPYEQFFGPGTRLTVL.

The chain uses TRBV12-3 or TRBV12-4 and TRBJ2-1; TRBD2 might be the D (5 bases). This CDR3 comprises 17 residues. V was clipped by 11 bases and J by 4 bases, with 27 bases between them. In DNA form, the CDR3 reads TGTGCCTTCAGCTTGGGCCACCGGGCTAGCTGGTACAATGAGCAGTTCTTC. This sequence encodes CAFSLGHRASWYNEQFF.